Listed here is a single TCR beta chain. The antigen is undetermined. The TRB libraries of cDNA were built by UMI-labeled 5' RACE. TCRdb re-called the 5' RACE reads and catalogs CDR3 proteins one per entry, DNA excluded. The sample totals over 35,000 distinct CDR3 sequences. This entry belongs to a study of CXCR3-negative and CXCR3-positive naive CD8 T cells. Study-wide context: Total TRB output reached about 135 million reads, about 1.5 +/- 0.3 million per library.

Per germline, CDR1 SGDLS and CDR2 YYNGEE. The CDR3 contains 15 residues. Overall study findings and caveats: CXCR3-positive naive cells had TRB CDR3s that were more hydrophobic than CXCR3-negative naive cells had.

This sequence originates from a human donor in good health. Some clones in this sample may be carry-over from other donors' samples. Sequencing was done on a sample of naive CXCR3- CD8+ T cells from blood. The subset here: CD45RO-CCR7+CD27+CD95- naive CD8+ T cells lacking CXCR3 (TNR3-). The gene calls are TRBV9 and TRBJ1-1. CDR3 region: CASSVAGFGNTEAFF. The whole variable domain, remainder taken from reference TRBV9 and TRBJ1-1, is DSGVTQTPKHLITATGQRVTLRCSPRSGDLSVYWYQQSLDQGLQFLIQYYNGEERAKGNILERFSAQQFPDLHSELNLSSLELGDSALYFCASSVAGFGNTEAFFGQGTRLTVV.